The rows below give T cell receptor beta chains drawn from one sample of a study of Ad26.COV2.S vaccination and SARS-CoV-2 variants. Here immunoSEQ multiplex PCR was the method, and the copy in TCRdb shows in-frame clones only, minus some. The sample holds hundreds of thousands of clones, 80% to 90% seen once. The specimen comprised peripheral blood, sampled in a trial of Ad26.COV2.S vaccine versus placebo. These receptors were collected from a person between 18 and 60 years old who received the Ad26.COV2.S COVID-19 vaccine or a placebo. Each CDR3 is given with its conserved first and last residue. Each record gives: D gene, V gene, clone size, J gene, CDR3 DNA, CDR3 protein. A D gene is named only where the DNA matches it firmly. Not every row has a clone size; where given, it reads once, few, many or a size class.

d_call: NA
v_call: TRBV6-5
clone_size: NA
j_call: TRBJ1-2
cdr3_nt: TGTGCCAGCCGCCGGGACCAGGGAAGGTCCTATGGCTACACCTTC
cdr3_aa: CASRRDQGRSYGYTF

d_call: NA
v_call: TRBV6-5
clone_size: NA
j_call: TRBJ1-1
cdr3_nt: TGTGCCAGCAGTATGTCGGGGGGCGGCACTGAAGCTTTCTTT
cdr3_aa: CASSMSGGGTEAFF

d_call: TRBD2
v_call: TRBV19
clone_size: NA
j_call: TRBJ2-2
cdr3_nt: TGTGCCAGTAGTCCCACAGGGCGCGGGGGGCCCGGGGAGCTGTTTTTT
cdr3_aa: CASSPTGRGGPGELFF

d_call: NA
v_call: TRBV29-1
clone_size: once
j_call: TRBJ1-4
cdr3_nt: TGCAGCGTTGTCGCCAGGGGTGGTGAAAAACTGTTTTTT
cdr3_aa: CSVVARGGEKLFF

d_call: NA
v_call: TRBV3-1/TRBV3-2
clone_size: NA
j_call: TRBJ2-2
cdr3_nt: TGTGCCAGCAGCCAAGATCTGCCTGGGGAGCTGTTTTTT
cdr3_aa: CASSQDLPGELFF

d_call: TRBD2
v_call: TRBV5-1
clone_size: NA
j_call: TRBJ2-1
cdr3_nt: TGCGCCAGCAGCTTGGGGTCTAGCGGGTTTTACAATGAGCAGTTCTTC
cdr3_aa: CASSLGSSGFYNEQFF

d_call: NA
v_call: TRBV2
clone_size: NA
j_call: TRBJ2-1
cdr3_nt: TGTGCCAGCAGCCGGGACCTCTACAATGAGCAGTTCTTC
cdr3_aa: CASSRDLYNEQFF

d_call: TRBD1
v_call: TRBV5-1
clone_size: NA
j_call: TRBJ1-4
cdr3_nt: TGCGCCAGCAAGCTGACAGGGGGAGTATCTAATGAAAAACTGTTTTTT
cdr3_aa: CASKLTGGVSNEKLFF

d_call: NA
v_call: TRBV7-2
clone_size: once
j_call: TRBJ2-7
cdr3_nt: TGTGCCAGCAGCGTAGGCCACAGGTACGAGCAGTACTTC
cdr3_aa: CASSVGHRYEQYF

d_call: NA
v_call: TRBV6-5
clone_size: NA
j_call: TRBJ2-6
cdr3_nt: TGTGCCAGCAGTATATGGACAGCTGGGGCCAACGTCCTGACTTTC
cdr3_aa: CASSIWTAGANVLTF

d_call: NA
v_call: TRBV6-4
clone_size: NA
j_call: TRBJ1-1
cdr3_nt: TGTGCCAGCAGTTCCCATGGAGACACTGAAGCTCTCTTT
cdr3_aa: CASSSHGDTEALF

d_call: NA
v_call: TRBV6-1
clone_size: NA
j_call: TRBJ1-4
cdr3_nt: TGTGCCAGCAGTGAGCAGGGAACTGAAAAACTGTTTTTT
cdr3_aa: CASSEQGTEKLFF

d_call: TRBD1
v_call: TRBV18
clone_size: NA
j_call: TRBJ1-2
cdr3_nt: TGTGCCAGCTCACCAAGGGACAGTCTCAACTATGGCTACACCTTC
cdr3_aa: CASSPRDSLNYGYTF

d_call: NA
v_call: TRBV4-1
clone_size: NA
j_call: TRBJ1-5
cdr3_nt: TGCGCCAGCAGCCATCCCAGAGGGGGGCCCCAGCATTTT
cdr3_aa: CASSHPRGGPQHF

d_call: NA
v_call: TRBV27
clone_size: NA
j_call: TRBJ2-7
cdr3_nt: TGTGCCAGCAGTCGTCGGCCCAGGGGACGGTACGAGCAGTACTTC
cdr3_aa: CASSRRPRGRYEQYF

d_call: NA
v_call: TRBV12-5
clone_size: once
j_call: TRBJ2-3
cdr3_nt: TGTGCTAGTGGTTTGGTAGGGGGGGCTGGTACGCAGTATTTT
cdr3_aa: CASGLVGGAGTQYF

d_call: NA
v_call: TRBV2
clone_size: NA
j_call: TRBJ1-2
cdr3_nt: TGTGCCAGCAGTGGTGGTCCGGGGAACTATGGCTACACCTTC
cdr3_aa: CASSGGPGNYGYTF

d_call: NA
v_call: TRBV24-1
clone_size: NA
j_call: TRBJ1-2
cdr3_nt: TGTGCCACCAGCCCCCCCCATGGCTACACCTTC
cdr3_aa: CATSPPHGYTF

d_call: NA
v_call: TRBV19
clone_size: NA
j_call: TRBJ2-7
cdr3_nt: TGTGCCAGTAGCCCAGACAGGTACGAGCAGTACTTC
cdr3_aa: CASSPDRYEQYF

d_call: NA
v_call: TRBV10-3
clone_size: NA
j_call: TRBJ2-2
cdr3_nt: TGTGCCAGTACTAGCCAAACCGGGGAGCTGTTTTTT
cdr3_aa: CASTSQTGELFF

d_call: NA
v_call: TRBV5-1
clone_size: once
j_call: TRBJ2-2
cdr3_nt: TGCGCCAGCAGCTCGACAGCCCCCGGGGAGCTGTTTTTT
cdr3_aa: CASSSTAPGELFF

d_call: TRBD2
v_call: TRBV2
clone_size: NA
j_call: TRBJ2-7
cdr3_nt: TGTGCCAGCAGGGTGACTAGCGGGGAGGAAAGTGACGAGCAGTACTTC
cdr3_aa: CASRVTSGEESDEQYF

d_call: NA
v_call: TRBV28
clone_size: NA
j_call: TRBJ2-3
cdr3_nt: TGTGCCAGCTCAGTGTTGGGCACAGATACGCAGTATTTT
cdr3_aa: CASSVLGTDTQYF

d_call: NA
v_call: TRBV19
clone_size: NA
j_call: TRBJ2-5
cdr3_nt: TGTGCCAGTAGACAAATAGCAGGGCCCCAAGAGACCCAGTACTTC
cdr3_aa: CASRQIAGPQETQYF

d_call: TRBD2
v_call: TRBV7-9
clone_size: NA
j_call: TRBJ2-7
cdr3_nt: TGTGCCAGCAGCTTACCCGGGGGGGGCTACGAGCAGTACTTC
cdr3_aa: CASSLPGGGYEQYF

d_call: TRBD1
v_call: TRBV19
clone_size: NA
j_call: TRBJ2-4
cdr3_nt: TGTGCCAGTAGTATCTCGACAGGGGATACCAAAAACATTCAGTACTTC
cdr3_aa: CASSISTGDTKNIQYF

d_call: TRBD1
v_call: TRBV3-1/TRBV3-2
clone_size: few
j_call: TRBJ2-7
cdr3_nt: TGTGCCAGCAGCCAAGGGACAGGGGGCTTCTACGAGCAGTACTTC
cdr3_aa: CASSQGTGGFYEQYF

d_call: NA
v_call: TRBV19
clone_size: NA
j_call: TRBJ2-7
cdr3_nt: TGTGCCAGTAGTAGCCCGGGAGACTCCTACGAGCAGTACTTC
cdr3_aa: CASSSPGDSYEQYF

d_call: NA
v_call: TRBV5-4
clone_size: once
j_call: TRBJ1-2
cdr3_nt: TGTGCCAGCAGCCCAAGGCCAGGGAACTATGGCTACACCTTC
cdr3_aa: CASSPRPGNYGYTF

d_call: TRBD1
v_call: TRBV9
clone_size: once
j_call: TRBJ1-2
cdr3_nt: TGTGCCAGCAGCGTAGACCCAACAGGGGAAGGCTACACCTTC
cdr3_aa: CASSVDPTGEGYTF

d_call: NA
v_call: TRBV30
clone_size: NA
j_call: TRBJ2-7
cdr3_nt: TGTGCCTGGATACCGAAGACACGTTCTTCCTACGAGCAGTACTTC
cdr3_aa: CAWIPKTRSSYEQYF

d_call: TRBD2
v_call: TRBV3-1/TRBV3-2
clone_size: NA
j_call: TRBJ2-5
cdr3_nt: TGTGCCAGCAGCCAAGTTAAAGCTAGCGGGGTAGAGACCCAGTACTTC
cdr3_aa: CASSQVKASGVETQYF

d_call: NA
v_call: TRBV12-3/TRBV12-4
clone_size: NA
j_call: TRBJ2-1
cdr3_nt: TGTGCCAGCAGTTGGTGGCAGGGGCATGAGCAGTTCTTC
cdr3_aa: CASSWWQGHEQFF

d_call: TRBD2
v_call: TRBV18
clone_size: NA
j_call: TRBJ2-2
cdr3_nt: TGTGCCAGCTCCCCCCACGACCCTAGCGGGGGACAGTCCGGGGAGCTGTTTTTT
cdr3_aa: CASSPHDPSGGQSGELFF

d_call: TRBD1
v_call: TRBV5-5
clone_size: NA
j_call: TRBJ1-4
cdr3_nt: TGTGCCAGCAGCTTATTTATGGGGACAGGGGAAAAACTGTTTTTT
cdr3_aa: CASSLFMGTGEKLFF

d_call: TRBD1
v_call: TRBV12-5
clone_size: NA
j_call: TRBJ2-1
cdr3_nt: TGTGCTAGTGGTTCGGACAGGGAGCGGAATGAGCAGTTCTTC
cdr3_aa: CASGSDRERNEQFF

d_call: NA
v_call: TRBV5-1
clone_size: NA
j_call: TRBJ2-1
cdr3_nt: TGCGCCAGCAGCGTCGACGGTCCATCCTACAATGAGCAGTTCTTC
cdr3_aa: CASSVDGPSYNEQFF

d_call: NA
v_call: TRBV11-2
clone_size: NA
j_call: TRBJ2-2
cdr3_nt: TGTGCCAGCAGCCACTCAGCGGCCCCCAACACCGGGGAGCTGTTTTTT
cdr3_aa: CASSHSAAPNTGELFF

d_call: TRBD1
v_call: TRBV3-1/TRBV3-2
clone_size: NA
j_call: TRBJ1-2
cdr3_nt: TGTGCCAGCAGCCCGGGACAGGGTGACTATGGCTACACCTTC
cdr3_aa: CASSPGQGDYGYTF

d_call: NA
v_call: TRBV12-5
clone_size: NA
j_call: TRBJ2-7
cdr3_nt: TGTGCTAGTGGTTTGGTCCCCGGATGGCGGCAGTACTTC
cdr3_aa: CASGLVPGWRQYF

d_call: NA
v_call: TRBV3-1/TRBV3-2
clone_size: NA
j_call: TRBJ1-3
cdr3_nt: TGTGCCAGCAGCAAACAGTTGGGTAGCTCTGGAAACACCATATATTTT
cdr3_aa: CASSKQLGSSGNTIYF

d_call: NA
v_call: TRBV2
clone_size: NA
j_call: TRBJ2-1
cdr3_nt: TGTGCCAGCAGTGAGGGGGGTTATGAGCAGTTCTTC
cdr3_aa: CASSEGGYEQFF

d_call: TRBD1
v_call: TRBV29-1
clone_size: NA
j_call: TRBJ1-5
cdr3_nt: TGCAGCGTTGGGGGACAGGGGGGCAATCAGCCCCAGCATTTT
cdr3_aa: CSVGGQGGNQPQHF

d_call: NA
v_call: TRBV6-4
clone_size: NA
j_call: TRBJ2-3
cdr3_nt: TGTGCCACCTCCCCCGGGGACTCAGATACGCAGTATTTT
cdr3_aa: CATSPGDSDTQYF

d_call: NA
v_call: TRBV20-1
clone_size: NA
j_call: TRBJ1-2
cdr3_nt: TGCAGTGCTAGCGGGGTCTATGGCTACACCTTC
cdr3_aa: CSASGVYGYTF

d_call: NA
v_call: TRBV28
clone_size: NA
j_call: TRBJ2-3
cdr3_nt: TGTGCCAGCAGCGGACCCATTAGCACAGATACGCAGTATTTT
cdr3_aa: CASSGPISTDTQYF

d_call: TRBD1
v_call: TRBV6-5
clone_size: NA
j_call: TRBJ2-1
cdr3_nt: TGTGCCAGCAGTTGGGACAGGGACTACAATGAGCAGTTCTTC
cdr3_aa: CASSWDRDYNEQFF

d_call: NA
v_call: TRBV2
clone_size: NA
j_call: TRBJ1-2
cdr3_nt: TGTGCCAGCAGTGAAAGGAGAGGTTCGGTTGGCTACACCTTC
cdr3_aa: CASSERRGSVGYTF

d_call: NA
v_call: TRBV5-1
clone_size: few
j_call: TRBJ2-7
cdr3_nt: TGCGCCAGCAGCAAAGGGACTGAACTTAACGAGCAGTACTTC
cdr3_aa: CASSKGTELNEQYF

d_call: NA
v_call: TRBV2
clone_size: once
j_call: TRBJ1-5
cdr3_nt: TGTGCCAGCAGTCGTGGGGGGACTAATCAGCCCCAGCATTTT
cdr3_aa: CASSRGGTNQPQHF

d_call: NA
v_call: TRBV5-4
clone_size: once
j_call: TRBJ2-7
cdr3_nt: TGTGCCAGCAGCCGGGACCCCTCCTACGAGCAGTACTTC
cdr3_aa: CASSRDPSYEQYF

d_call: TRBD2
v_call: TRBV4-2
clone_size: once
j_call: TRBJ2-1
cdr3_nt: TGTGCCAGCAGCCAATCCACCGGGACTAGCGGCTACAATGAGCAGTTCTTC
cdr3_aa: CASSQSTGTSGYNEQFF

d_call: NA
v_call: TRBV14
clone_size: few
j_call: TRBJ2-2
cdr3_nt: TGTGCCAGCAGTCCTCCCTACACCGGGGAGCTGTTTTTT
cdr3_aa: CASSPPYTGELFF

d_call: NA
v_call: TRBV18
clone_size: NA
j_call: TRBJ2-5
cdr3_nt: TGTGCCAGCTCACTAGGCAGCCAAGAGACCCAGTACTTC
cdr3_aa: CASSLGSQETQYF

d_call: TRBD2
v_call: TRBV30
clone_size: NA
j_call: TRBJ2-2
cdr3_nt: TGTGCCTGGAGTGAGGGGCGAGGACTAGCGGGGGGCGGTACCGGGGAGCTGTTTTTT
cdr3_aa: CAWSEGRGLAGGGTGELFF

d_call: NA
v_call: TRBV11-3
clone_size: NA
j_call: TRBJ2-7
cdr3_nt: TGTGCCAGCAGCTTGGGCACAGGGTCGTACGAGCAGTACTTC
cdr3_aa: CASSLGTGSYEQYF

d_call: TRBD1
v_call: TRBV28
clone_size: once
j_call: TRBJ1-1
cdr3_nt: TGTGCCAGCAGTCCGTACAGTCAGGGGGCGTCTGAAGCTTTCTTT
cdr3_aa: CASSPYSQGASEAFF

d_call: TRBD2
v_call: TRBV7-2
clone_size: NA
j_call: TRBJ2-3
cdr3_nt: TGTGCCAGCAGCCAGACTAGCGGAAGCACAGATACGCAGTATTTT
cdr3_aa: CASSQTSGSTDTQYF

d_call: TRBD1
v_call: TRBV19
clone_size: NA
j_call: TRBJ2-7
cdr3_nt: TGTGCCAGTAGTATACAACAGGGGAACGAGCAGTACTTC
cdr3_aa: CASSIQQGNEQYF

d_call: TRBD2
v_call: TRBV3-1/TRBV3-2
clone_size: many
j_call: TRBJ2-2
cdr3_nt: TGTGCCAGCAGCCGTAGACTAGCCGACACCGGGGAGCTGTTTTTT
cdr3_aa: CASSRRLADTGELFF